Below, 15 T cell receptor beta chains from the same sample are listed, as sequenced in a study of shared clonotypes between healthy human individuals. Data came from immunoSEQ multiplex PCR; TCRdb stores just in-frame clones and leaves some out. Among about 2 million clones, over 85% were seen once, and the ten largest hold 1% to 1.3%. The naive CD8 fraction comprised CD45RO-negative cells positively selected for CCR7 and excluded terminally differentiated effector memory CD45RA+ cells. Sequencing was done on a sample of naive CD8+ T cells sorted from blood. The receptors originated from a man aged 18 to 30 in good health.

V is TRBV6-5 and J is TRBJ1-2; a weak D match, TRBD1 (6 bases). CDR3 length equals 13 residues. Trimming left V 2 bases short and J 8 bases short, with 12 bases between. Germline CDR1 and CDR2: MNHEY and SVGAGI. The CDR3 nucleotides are TGTGCCAGCAGTTACACAGGGATCGAGGGCTACACCTTC. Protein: CASSYTGIEGYTF.

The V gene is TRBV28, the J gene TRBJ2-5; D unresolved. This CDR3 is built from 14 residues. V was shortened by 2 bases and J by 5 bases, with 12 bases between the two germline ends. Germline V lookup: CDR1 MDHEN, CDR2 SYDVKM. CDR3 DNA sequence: TGTGCCAGCAGTTTAGAGTCCCTTTCGGAGACCCAGTACTTC. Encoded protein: CASSLESLSETQYF.

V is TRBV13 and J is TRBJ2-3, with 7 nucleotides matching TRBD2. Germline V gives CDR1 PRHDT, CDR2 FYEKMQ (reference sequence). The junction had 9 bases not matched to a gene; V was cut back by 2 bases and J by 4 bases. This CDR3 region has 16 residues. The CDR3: CASSLIGGSGADTQYF. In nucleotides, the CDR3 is TGTGCCAGCAGCTTAATTGGCGGGAGCGGTGCAGATACGCAGTATTTT. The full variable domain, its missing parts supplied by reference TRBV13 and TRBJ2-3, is AAGVIQSPRHLIKEKRETATLKCYPIPRHDTVYWYQQGPGQDPQFLISFYEKMQSDKGSIPDRFSAQQFSDYHSELNMSSLELGDSALYFCASSLIGGSGADTQYFGPGTRLTVL.

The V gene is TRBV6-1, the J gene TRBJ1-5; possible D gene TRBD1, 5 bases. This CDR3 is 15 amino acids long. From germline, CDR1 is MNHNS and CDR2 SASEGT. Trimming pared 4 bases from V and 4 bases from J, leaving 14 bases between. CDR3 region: CASSAARQHNQPQHF. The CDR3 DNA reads TGTGCCAGCAGTGCTGCCCGACAGCATAATCAGCCCCAGCATTTT.

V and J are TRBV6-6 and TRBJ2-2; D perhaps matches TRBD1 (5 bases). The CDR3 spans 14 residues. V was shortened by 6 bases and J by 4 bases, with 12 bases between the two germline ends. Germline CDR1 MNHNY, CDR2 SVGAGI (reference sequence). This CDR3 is CASRPWQGTGELFF. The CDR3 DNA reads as TGTGCCAGCAGGCCCTGGCAGGGCACCGGGGAGCTGTTTTTT.

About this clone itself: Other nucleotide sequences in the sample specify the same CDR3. The CDR3 coding sequence is TGTGCCAGCAGTTTATTGGGGGGAGGAGGCTACACCTTC. Translation gives CASSLLGGGGYTF. V gene TRBV27 combines with J gene TRBJ1-2; D perhaps matches TRBD1 (5 bases). Trimming cost V 1 base and J 8 bases, with 11 bases left between them. CDR3 size: 13 residues. Germline V gene data show CDR1 as MNHEY and CDR2 as SMNVEV (reference sequence).

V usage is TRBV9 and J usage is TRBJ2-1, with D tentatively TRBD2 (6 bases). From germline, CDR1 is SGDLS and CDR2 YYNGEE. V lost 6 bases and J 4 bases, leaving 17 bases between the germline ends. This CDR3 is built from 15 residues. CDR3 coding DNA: TGTGCCAGCACCCCCGGGGGTCAGCGTTACAATGAGCAGTTCTTC. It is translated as CASTPGGQRYNEQFF.

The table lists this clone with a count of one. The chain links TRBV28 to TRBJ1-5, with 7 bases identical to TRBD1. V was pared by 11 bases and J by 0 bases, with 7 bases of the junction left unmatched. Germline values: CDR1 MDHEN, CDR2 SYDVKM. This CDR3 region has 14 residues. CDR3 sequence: CAVTGIYSNQPQHF. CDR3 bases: TGTGCCGTGACAGGGATTTATAGCAATCAGCCCCAGCATTTT.

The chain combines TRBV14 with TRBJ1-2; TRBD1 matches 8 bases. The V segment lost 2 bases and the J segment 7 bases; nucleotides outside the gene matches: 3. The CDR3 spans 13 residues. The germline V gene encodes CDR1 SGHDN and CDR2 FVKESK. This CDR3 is CASSQQTGVGYTF. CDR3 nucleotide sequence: TGTGCCAGCAGCCAACAGACAGGGGTTGGCTACACCTTC. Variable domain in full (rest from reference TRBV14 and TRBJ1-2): EAGVTQFPSHSVIEKGQTVTLRCDPISGHDNLYWYRRVMGKEIKFLLHFVKESKQDESGMPNNRFLAERTGGTYSTLKVQPAELEDSGVYFCASSQQTGVGYTFGSGTRLTVV.

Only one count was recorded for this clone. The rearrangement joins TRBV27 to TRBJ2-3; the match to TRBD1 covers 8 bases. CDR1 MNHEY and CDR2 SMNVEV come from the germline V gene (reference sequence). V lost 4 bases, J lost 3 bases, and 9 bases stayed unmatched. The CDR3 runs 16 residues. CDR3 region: CASSWKDRDATDTQYF. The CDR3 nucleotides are TGTGCCAGCAGTTGGAAGGACAGGGACGCGACAGATACGCAGTATTTT.

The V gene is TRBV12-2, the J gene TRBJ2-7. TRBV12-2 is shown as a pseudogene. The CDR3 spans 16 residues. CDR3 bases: TGTGCAAGTCGCTTAGACGGGGCGGTGGGATCACCCGAGCAGTACTTC. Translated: CASRLDGAVGSPEQYF.

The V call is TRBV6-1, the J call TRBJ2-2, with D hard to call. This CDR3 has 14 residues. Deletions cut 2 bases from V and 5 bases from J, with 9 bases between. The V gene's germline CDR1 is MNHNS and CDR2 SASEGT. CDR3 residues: CASSEIGGTGELFF. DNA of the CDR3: TGTGCCAGCAGTGAAATCGGCGGAACCGGGGAGCTGTTTTTT.

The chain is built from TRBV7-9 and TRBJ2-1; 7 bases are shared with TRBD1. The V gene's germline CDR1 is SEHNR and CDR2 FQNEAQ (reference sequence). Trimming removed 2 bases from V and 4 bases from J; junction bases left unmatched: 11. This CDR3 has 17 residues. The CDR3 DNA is TGTGCCAGCAGCTTACTTCCTACAGGGGCAATTTACAATGAGCAGTTCTTC. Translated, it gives CASSLLPTGAIYNEQFF.

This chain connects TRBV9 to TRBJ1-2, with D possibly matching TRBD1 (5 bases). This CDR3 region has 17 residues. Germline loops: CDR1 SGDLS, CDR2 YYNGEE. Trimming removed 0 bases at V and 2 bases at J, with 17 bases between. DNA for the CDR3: TGTGCCAGCAGCGTAGGTTACGGGGGGTCTATCAACTATGGCTACACCTTC. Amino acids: CASSVGYGGSINYGYTF. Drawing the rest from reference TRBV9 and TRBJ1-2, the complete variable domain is DSGVTQTPKHLITATGQRVTLRCSPRSGDLSVYWYQQSLDQGLQFLIQYYNGEERAKGNILERFSAQQFPDLHSELNLSSLELGDSALYFCASSVGYGGSINYGYTFGSGTRLTVV.

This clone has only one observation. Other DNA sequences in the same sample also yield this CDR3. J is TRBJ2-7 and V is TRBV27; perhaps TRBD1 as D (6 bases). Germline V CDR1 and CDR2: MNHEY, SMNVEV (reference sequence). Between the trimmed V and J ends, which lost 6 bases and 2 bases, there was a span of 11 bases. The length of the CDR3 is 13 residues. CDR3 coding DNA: TGTGCCAGCAGCTCCCAGGGGCCCTACGAGCAGTACTTC. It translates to CASSSQGPYEQYF.